This T cell receptor (beta chain) was identified in a study of blood T cell repertoires in COVID-19. The germline gives CDR1 SGHRS, CDR2 YFSETQ. V dropped 4 bases and J dropped 0; count of bases not matched to a gene: 4. The CDR3 has 15 amino acids. In the original analysis: Scientists estimated how many nucleated cells there were by amplifying reference gene primers. Repertoires were generated with immunoSEQ multiplex PCR, while TCRdb's copy carries only in-frame clones and drops some. For V, J and clone size, that table is used; D and trimming come from the DNA. The sample includes under 300,000 clones, 85% to 90% seen only once; the top ten take 3.5% to 4%.

This TCR derives from a man aged 18 to 29 with active or convalescent COVID-19. The material sequenced was peripheral blood. The chain is built from TRBV5-1 and TRBJ2-3; 8 bases line up with TRBD1. CDR3 bases: TGCGCCAGCAGCCTGGGACAGGTTAGCACAGATACGCAGTATTTT. This translates into CASSLGQVSTDTQYF.